This entry lists 27 T cell receptor beta chains sequenced from one sample in a study of vaccination and CD4 T cells after COVID-19. As to treatment: approximately nine-day PBMC culture with coronavirus spike peptide pools or control peptides (ViraFEST assay). No antigens are known for them. The Oncomine TCR Beta short-read assay generated sequence data from the DNA of cultured CD4+ T cells. One entry per CDR3 protein results from TCRdb running MiXCR on the PCR reads. This sample carries 20,000 to 25,000 distinct CDR3 sequences, over 50% of them seen once, and the ten largest clones take approximately 3.7%. The source material was CD4+ T cells from blood, cultured in vitro. These TCRs come from a human donor who had recovered from COVID-19.

The rearrangement links TRBV7-9 to TRBJ1-1; tentative D call: TRBD1 (5 bases). Germline V gene sequence: CDR1 SEHNR, CDR2 FQNEAQ (reference sequence). Between the trimmed V and J ends, which lost 5 bases and 0 bases, there was a span of 10 bases. CDR3 size: 14 residues. This chain's CDR3 is CASSLGPLNTEAFF. The CDR3 DNA sequence: TGTGCCAGCAGCCTGGGACCCTTGAACACTGAAGCTTTCTTT.

The chain recombines TRBV6-1 with TRBJ2-7, with 12 bases matching TRBD2. Trimming took 6 bases from V and 0 from J; bases not matched to a gene: 6. The CDR3 covers 16 residues. The germline gives CDR1 MNHNS, CDR2 SASEGT. Here the CDR3 DNA reads TGTGCCAGCAGCCACACTAGCGGGGGGTCCTCCTACGAGCAGTACTTC. Protein: CASSHTSGGSSYEQYF.

This rearrangement joins TRBV19 to TRBJ2-1; D gene uncertain. Germline V gives CDR1 LNHDA, CDR2 SQIVND (reference sequence). CDR3 length: 14 amino acids. V was pared by 6 bases and J by 4 bases, with 13 bases between. The CDR3 nucleotides are TGTGCCAGTAGCGAGAGACACGAGTACAATGAGCAGTTCTTC. Its protein product is CASSERHEYNEQFF.

J is TRBJ1-5 and V is TRBV6-2 or TRBV6-3, with D possibly TRBD1 on 5 matching bases. Per the germline V gene, CDR1 is MNHEY and CDR2 is SVGEGT. This CDR3 contains 15 residues. V was trimmed by 5 bases and J by 2 bases, leaving 13 bases between them. The CDR3 coding sequence is TGTGCCAGCAGTGCGGGACTGGCGGGCAATCAGCCCCAGCATTTT. Its translation: CASSAGLAGNQPQHF.

The chain combines TRBV7-2 with TRBJ2-3; no reliable D call. The CDR3 has 14 amino acids. Germline V gives CDR1 SGHTA, CDR2 FQGNSA. Trimming pared 4 bases from V and 3 bases from J, leaving 11 bases between. The DNA of the CDR3 is TGTGCCAGCAGCTCCGGGTCAGAAACAGATACGCAGTATTTT. This codes for CASSSGSETDTQYF.

This clonotype was seen a handful of times. The V and J genes are TRBV20-1 and TRBJ2-5, with 8 bases matching TRBD2. The junction had 6 bases not matched to a gene; V was cut back by 5 bases and J by 7 bases. CDR1 and CDR2 from the germline V gene are DFQATT and SNEGSKA (reference sequence). The CDR3 is 12 amino acids. The CDR3 loop is CSALRGVGTQYF. CDR3 nucleotides: TGCAGTGCTTTGCGGGGGGTTGGGACCCAGTACTTC.

The V gene is TRBV20-1, the J gene TRBJ2-2, with D possibly being TRBD1 (6 bases). The ends were cut back, 0 bases at V and 7 bases at J, with 9 bases in the middle. In germline, CDR1 is DFQATT, CDR2 SNEGSKA (reference sequence). This CDR3 region has 13 residues. The CDR3: CSAREGAGGELFF. The CDR3 DNA reads TGCAGTGCTAGAGAGGGGGCTGGCGGGGAGCTGTTTTTT.

The count of this clonotype is one. The gene calls are TRBV6-1 and TRBJ2-5; 7 bases are shared with TRBD1. J lost 4 bases, V lost 5 bases, and 16 bases had no gene match. This CDR3 comprises 17 residues. Germline CDR1 MNHNS, CDR2 SASEGT. The CDR3 protein is CASSRSSGTASGETQYF. In DNA, the CDR3 is TGTGCCAGCAGTCGATCCTCCGGGACAGCAAGCGGAGAGACCCAGTACTTC.

The CDR3 reads CSAWGQSNYGYTF. The CDR3, as DNA: TGCAGTGCTTGGGGACAATCGAACTATGGCTACACCTTC. This chain connects TRBV20-1 to TRBJ1-2; D is possibly TRBD1 (6 bases). The CDR3 runs 13 residues. With 5 bases removed from V and 2 bases from J, the gap between germline ends came to 12 bases. The germline V gene has CDR1 DFQATT and CDR2 SNEGSKA (reference sequence).

The genes are TRBV20-1 and TRBJ1-2; the D gene is possibly TRBD1 (6 bases). V was cut by 6 bases and J by 4 bases, with 18 bases left in between. This CDR3 has 14 residues. CDR1 DFQATT and CDR2 SNEGSKA come from the germline V gene (reference sequence). The CDR3 DNA reads as TGCAGTGCCCATGGGACACGCGGAGGCTATGGCTACACCTTC. Amino acids: CSAHGTRGGYGYTF.

This rearrangement joins TRBV6-5 to TRBJ2-5; unclear D gene. CDR1 is MNHEY, CDR2 SVGAGI, per germline. V lost 3 bases, J lost 5 bases, and 4 bases lay in between. The CDR3 is 11 amino acids. CDR3 sequence (DNA): TGTGCCAGCAGTTATAAGGAGACCCAGTACTTC. Amino acid sequence: CASSYKETQYF.

This clonotype appeared once. This rearrangement joins TRBV15 to TRBJ2-5, with unresolved D. Germline V gives CDR1 LNHNV, CDR2 YYDKDF (reference sequence). This CDR3 comprises 13 residues. Between the trimmed V and J ends, which lost 3 bases and 4 bases, there was a span of 9 bases. The DNA for the CDR3 is TGTGCCACCAGCAGCAGAGGCAGAGAGACCCAGTACTTC. Its translation is CATSSRGRETQYF.

The chain uses TRBV6-1 and TRBJ1-6; unclear D gene. The germline gives CDR1 MNHNS, CDR2 SASEGT. Trimming left V 6 bases short and J 10 bases short, with 10 bases between. The CDR3 is 12 residues long. The CDR3 DNA reads as TGTGCCAGCAGCCTCGGCCGATCACCCCTCCACTTT. Translating it yields CASSLGRSPLHF.

This rearrangement joins TRBV14 to TRBJ1-1, with 9 bases identical to TRBD1. V trimming: 4 bases; J trimming: 2 bases; junction bases outside the gene matches: 5. Germline CDR1 reads SGHDN; CDR2 reads FVKESK. CDR3 size: 15 residues. In DNA, the CDR3 is TGTGCCAGCAGCCCACTGACAGGGGGAAACACTGAAGCTTTCTTT. This translates into CASSPLTGGNTEAFF.

The chain recombines TRBV12-3 or TRBV12-4 with TRBJ2-2; D not resolved. The CDR3 consists of 12 residues. Between the trimmed V and J ends, which lost 7 bases and 6 bases, there was a span of 9 bases. The CDR3 loop is CASTNWPGELFF. In DNA form, the CDR3 reads TGTGCCAGCACCAATTGGCCCGGGGAGCTGTTTTTT.

The chain carries TRBV30 and TRBJ1-2; unclear D gene. The V and J ends lost 4 bases and 2 bases respectively, with 11 bases between them. This CDR3 is built from 13 residues. From germline, CDR1 is GTSNPN and CDR2 SVGIG (reference sequence). The CDR3 nucleotides read TGTGCCTGGACCCGACCCCCCAACTATGGCTACACCTTC. This gives the protein CAWTRPPNYGYTF.

This clonotype was seen a handful of times. This chain uses TRBV27 with TRBJ2-7, with TRBD2 identical over 12 bases. The V segment lost 5 bases and the J segment 2 bases; nucleotides outside the gene matches: 16. The germline V gene encodes CDR1 MNHEY and CDR2 SMNVEV (reference sequence). The CDR3 extends over 19 amino acids. CDR3 sequence (DNA): TGTGCCAGCAGTGCCGGACTAGCGGGATCCACTTCACCACCCTACGAGCAGTACTTC. It codes for CASSAGLAGSTSPPYEQYF.

The V and J genes are TRBV20-1 and TRBJ2-3, with 10 bases identical to TRBD2. The length of the CDR3 is 14 residues. Germline trimming cut 6 bases from V and 1 base from J; bases unmatched to any gene: 4. Germline-derived CDR1 and CDR2 are DFQATT and SNEGSKA (reference sequence). The CDR3 loop is CSANGLAGTDTQYF. The CDR3 DNA sequence: TGCAGTGCCAACGGACTAGCGGGCACAGATACGCAGTATTTT.

There are a few counts of this clonotype. The chain employs TRBV20-1 and TRBJ2-2; 7 bases align to TRBD2. Looked up from germline, CDR1 is DFQATT and CDR2 is SNEGSKA (reference sequence). Trimming cost V 7 bases and J 3 bases; bases outside gene matches: 8. CDR3 length: 14 amino acids. CDR3 nucleotides: TGCAGTGTCCTGGCGGGGGTCGACACCGGGGAGCTGTTTTTT. It is translated as CSVLAGVDTGELFF.

J is TRBJ1-1 and V is TRBV11-3; maybe TRBD1 (6 bases). Germline CDR1 SGHNT, CDR2 YENEEA. V was clipped by 5 bases and J by 11 bases, with 15 bases between them. This CDR3 contains 12 residues. The CDR3: CASSPRQARAFF. In DNA form, the CDR3 reads TGTGCCAGCAGCCCAAGACAGGCTCGCGCTTTCTTT. The variable domain in full, with the rest retrieved from reference TRBV11-3 and TRBJ1-1, is EAGVVQSPRYKIIEKKQPVAFWCNPISGHNTLYWYLQNLGQGPELLIRYENEEAVDDSQLPKDRFSAERLKGVDSTLKIQPAELGDSAVYLCASSPRQARAFFGQGTRLTVV.

The genes are TRBV11-3 and TRBJ2-4, with D possibly being TRBD1 (6 bases). V lost 1 base and J lost 2, with 12 bases in between. The CDR3 loop spans 16 amino acids. Germline CDR1 reads SGHNT; CDR2 reads YENEEA. The CDR3 loop is CASSLGGGRSKNIQYF. CDR3 DNA: TGTGCCAGCAGCTTAGGAGGGGGAAGATCCAAAAACATTCAGTACTTC.

The chain has TRBV7-2 and TRBJ1-1; perhaps TRBD1 as D (5 bases). The length of the CDR3 is 13 residues. The ends were cut back, 2 bases at V and 5 bases at J, with 9 bases in the middle. Germline V gene sequence: CDR1 SGHTA, CDR2 FQGNSA. Here the CDR3 reads CASSLQGWTEAFF. CDR3 sequence (DNA): TGTGCCAGCAGCTTACAGGGTTGGACTGAAGCTTTCTTT.

This clonotype was picked up a small number of times. The chain couples TRBV7-9 to TRBJ2-7; 10 nucleotides agree with TRBD1. Germline V gene lookup returns CDR1 SEHNR and CDR2 FQNEAQ (reference sequence). There are 13 residues in the CDR3. The J segment lost 4 bases and the V segment lost 5 bases, leaving 2 bases of the junction unmatched. CDR3 DNA: TGTGCCAGCAGCCGACAGGGGGCGTACGAGCAGTACTTC. Translation gives CASSRQGAYEQYF.

The chain employs TRBV6-1 and TRBJ2-7, with 13 bases fitting TRBD2. This CDR3 region has 18 residues. Germline trimming cut 6 bases from V and 1 base from J; bases unmatched to any gene: 12. Germline-derived CDR1 and CDR2 are MNHNS and SASEGT. CDR3 DNA sequence: TGTGCCAGCAGGCCACTCGTACTAGCGGGGGGGCAATCCTACGAGCAGTACTTC. It codes for CASRPLVLAGGQSYEQYF.

The chain is built from TRBV15 and TRBJ2-1, with TRBD2 matching 11 bases. CDR1 LNHNV and CDR2 YYDKDF come from the germline V gene (reference sequence). With V trimmed by 0 bases and J by 12 bases, 7 bases remained unmatched. There are 15 residues in the CDR3. This CDR3 reads CATSRELAGVWSQFF. CDR3 nucleotides: TGTGCCACCAGCAGAGAACTAGCGGGGGTGTGGTCGCAGTTCTTC.

This clonotype was found a few times. The chain couples TRBV20-1 to TRBJ1-5; D is uncertain. Trimming removed 6 bases from V and 0 bases from J, with 9 bases in between. The germline CDR1 and CDR2 sequences are DFQATT and SNEGSKA (reference sequence). The CDR3 has 13 amino acids. The CDR3 DNA sequence: TGCAGTGCAAGAACCGATAGCAATCAGCCCCAGCATTTT. Translation gives CSARTDSNQPQHF.

V gene TRBV20-1 combines with J gene TRBJ2-7, with no clear D. Germline-derived CDR1 and CDR2 are DFQATT and SNEGSKA (reference sequence). Trimming stripped 1 base from V and 2 bases from J, with 6 bases between. The CDR3 has 12 amino acids. CDR3 region: CSARVAAYEQYF. DNA for the CDR3: TGCAGTGCTAGAGTGGCCGCCTACGAGCAGTACTTC.